This TCR beta chain emerged from a study of PD-L1 blockade in urothelial cancer. At the level of the study: After treatment start, blood was analyzed at 3 weeks (second dose) and at 6 weeks.

V lost 3 bases and J 6 bases, leaving 21 bases between the germline ends. CDR3 length: 17 residues. Germline V gives CDR1 MGHRA, CDR2 YSYEKL. Produced via immunoSEQ multiplex PCR; TCRdb's table is partial and in-frame only. The sample includes some 100,000 clones, around 93% of them seen just once. The material sequenced was PBMCs, taken around atezolizumab (anti-PD-L1) treatment. This TCR was sampled from a woman older than 75 with urothelial cancer. The chain has TRBV4-1 and TRBJ2-1; perhaps TRBD1 as D (6 bases). CDR3 sequence reads: CASSQLALQGGSNEQFF. The CDR3 nucleotides are TGCGCCAGCAGCCAGCTTGCCCTACAGGGTGGGAGCAATGAGCAGTTCTTC.